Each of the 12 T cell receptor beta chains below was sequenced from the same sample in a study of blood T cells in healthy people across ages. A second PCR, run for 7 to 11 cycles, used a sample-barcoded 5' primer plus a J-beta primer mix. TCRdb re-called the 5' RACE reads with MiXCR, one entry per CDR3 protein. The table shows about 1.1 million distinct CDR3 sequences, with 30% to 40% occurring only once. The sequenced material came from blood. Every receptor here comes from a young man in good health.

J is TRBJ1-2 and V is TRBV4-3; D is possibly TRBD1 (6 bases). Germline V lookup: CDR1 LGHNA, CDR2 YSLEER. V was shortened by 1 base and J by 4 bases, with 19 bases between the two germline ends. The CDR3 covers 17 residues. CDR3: CASSQVGSGDTIYGYTF. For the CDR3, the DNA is TGCGCCAGCAGCCAAGTAGGATCAGGGGATACAATCTATGGCTACACCTTC.

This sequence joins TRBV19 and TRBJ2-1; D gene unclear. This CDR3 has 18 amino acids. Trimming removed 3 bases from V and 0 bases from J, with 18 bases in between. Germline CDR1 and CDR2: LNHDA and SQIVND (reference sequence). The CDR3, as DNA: TGTGCCAGTAGTATTCCCCGACTGAGACGGACCTCCTACAATGAGCAGTTCTTC. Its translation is CASSIPRLRRTSYNEQFF.

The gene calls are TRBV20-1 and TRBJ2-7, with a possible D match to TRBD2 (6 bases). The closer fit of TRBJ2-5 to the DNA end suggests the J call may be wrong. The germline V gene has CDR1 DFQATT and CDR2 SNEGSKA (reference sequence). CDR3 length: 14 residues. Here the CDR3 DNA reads TGCAGTGCTAGCGCTAGCGAGGGCAAAGAGACCCAGTACTTC. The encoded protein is CSASASEGKETQYF.

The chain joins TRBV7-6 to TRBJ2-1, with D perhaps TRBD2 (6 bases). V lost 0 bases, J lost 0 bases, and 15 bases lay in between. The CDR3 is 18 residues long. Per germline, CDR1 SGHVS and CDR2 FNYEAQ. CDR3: CASSLARAGQSSYNEQFF. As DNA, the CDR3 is TGTGCCAGCAGCTTAGCGAGGGCGGGGCAAAGCTCCTACAATGAGCAGTTCTTC.

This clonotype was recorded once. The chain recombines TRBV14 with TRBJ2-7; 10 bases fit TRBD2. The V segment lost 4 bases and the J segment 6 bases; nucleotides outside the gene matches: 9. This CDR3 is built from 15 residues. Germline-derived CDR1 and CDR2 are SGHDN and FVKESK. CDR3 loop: CASSLTTSGLGEQYF. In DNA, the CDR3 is TGTGCCAGCAGCCTGACGACTAGCGGGTTAGGCGAGCAGTACTTC.

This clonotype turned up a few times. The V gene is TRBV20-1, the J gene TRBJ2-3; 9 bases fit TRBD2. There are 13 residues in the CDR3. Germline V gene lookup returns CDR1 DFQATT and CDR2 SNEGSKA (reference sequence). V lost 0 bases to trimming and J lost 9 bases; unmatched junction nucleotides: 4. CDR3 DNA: TGCAGTGCTAGAGATCCCCTAGCGGGGACGCAGTATTTT. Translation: CSARDPLAGTQYF.

The DNA for the CDR3 is TGCAGCGTCCTGGCACGAGGCAGACACGATCTTTTTACGCAGTATTTT. Translating gives CSVLARGRHDLFTQYF. The rearrangement uses TRBV29-1 and TRBJ2-3; D not resolved. Germline CDR1 SQVTM, CDR2 ANQGSEA. V gave up 6 bases and J gave up 8 bases, with 27 bases separating them. The CDR3 is 16 amino acids.

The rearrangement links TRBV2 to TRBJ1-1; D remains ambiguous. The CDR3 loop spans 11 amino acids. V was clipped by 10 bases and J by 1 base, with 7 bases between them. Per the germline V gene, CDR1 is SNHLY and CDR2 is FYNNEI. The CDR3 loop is CAIRANTEAFF. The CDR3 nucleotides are TGTGCCATAAGGGCGAACACTGAAGCTTTCTTT. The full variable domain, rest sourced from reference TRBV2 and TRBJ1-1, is EPEVTQTPSHQVTQMGQEVILRCVPISNHLYFYWYRQILGQKVEFLVSFYNNEISEKSEIFDDQFSVERPDGSNFTLKIRSTKLEDSAMYFCAIRANTEAFFGQGTRLTVV.

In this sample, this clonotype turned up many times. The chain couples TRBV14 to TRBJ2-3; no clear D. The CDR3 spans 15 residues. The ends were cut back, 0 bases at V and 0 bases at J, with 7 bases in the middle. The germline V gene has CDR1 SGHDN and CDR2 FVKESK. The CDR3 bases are TGTGCCAGCAGCCAAGAATACCAAAGCACAGATACGCAGTATTTT. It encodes CASSQEYQSTDTQYF.

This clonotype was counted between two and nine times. The CDR3 reads CSARDRQVGEQFF. In DNA form, the CDR3 reads TGCAGTGCTAGAGATAGACAGGTAGGGGAGCAGTTCTTC. V usage is TRBV20-1 and J usage is TRBJ2-1; tentatively, D is TRBD1 (6 bases). The CDR3 spans 13 residues. V lost 0 bases and J 10 bases, leaving 13 bases between the germline ends. The germline V gene encodes CDR1 DFQATT and CDR2 SNEGSKA (reference sequence).

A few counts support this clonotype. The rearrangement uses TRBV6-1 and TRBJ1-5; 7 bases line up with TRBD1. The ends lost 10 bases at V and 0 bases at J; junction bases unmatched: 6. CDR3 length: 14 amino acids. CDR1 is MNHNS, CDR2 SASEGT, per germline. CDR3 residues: CATGQPYSNQPQHF. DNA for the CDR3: TGTGCCACGGGACAGCCCTATAGCAATCAGCCCCAGCATTTT.

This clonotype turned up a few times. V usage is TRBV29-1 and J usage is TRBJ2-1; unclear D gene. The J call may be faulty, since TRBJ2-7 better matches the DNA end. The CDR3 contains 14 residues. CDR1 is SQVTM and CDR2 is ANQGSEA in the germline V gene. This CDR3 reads CSVGMLLQYNEQYF. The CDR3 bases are TGCAGCGTTGGTATGCTCCTCCAGTACAATGAGCAGTACTTC.